The entry below gives a single T cell receptor (beta chain) sequence along with its context. One end of the junction fails to match germline, which may point to a read error. Germline CDR1 and CDR2: SGHRS and YFSETQ. The CDR3 is 14 residues long. The data were obtained in a study of blood T cells in healthy people across ages. Primers used in a second PCR of about 7 to 12 cycles were a sample-barcoded 5' primer and a J-beta primer mix. TCRdb called the 5' RACE reads again in MiXCR, with one record for every CDR3 protein. The sample contains around 1,000,000 distinct CDR3 sequences, more than 30% of which appear only once.

This receptor was obtained from a man aged 18-30 years in good health. Sequences were obtained from blood. The chain has TRBV5-1 and TRBJ2-3, with 8 positions matching TRBD2. The CDR3 nucleotides are TGCACCAGCAGCCCCCGGACTAGCTTTTATACGCAGTATTTT. This codes for CTSSPRTSFYTQYF.